This TCR beta chain was identified during a study of CD8 T cells in ankylosing spondylitis. Study outcomes and limitations: Disease-linked clones bore a CD8+ phenotype and were relatively rare in peripheral blood. In reactive arthritis synovial fluid and blood, some motif variants had been reported before.

Deletions cut 0 bases from V and 4 bases from J, with 10 bases between. The CDR3 has 14 amino acids. By quantitative 5'-RACE with molecular barcodes, the TCR beta libraries were made. TCRdb analysed the 5' RACE reads with MiXCR anew, one entry per CDR3 protein. The sample shows 190,000 or so distinct CDR3 sequences, 9.5% to 15% of them seen only once. This clonotype was seen ten or more times. The target antigen is unknown. The chain carries TRBV12-3 or TRBV12-4 and TRBJ2-7, with D unclear. Sequences were obtained from blood, either unsorted or a sorted T cell fraction (not recorded which). This receptor was taken from a male donor with ankylosing spondylitis or in good health (not recorded which). This chain's CDR3 is CASSLARPGYEQYF. Here the CDR3 DNA reads TGTGCCAGCAGTTTAGCGAGGCCAGGTTACGAGCAGTACTTC.